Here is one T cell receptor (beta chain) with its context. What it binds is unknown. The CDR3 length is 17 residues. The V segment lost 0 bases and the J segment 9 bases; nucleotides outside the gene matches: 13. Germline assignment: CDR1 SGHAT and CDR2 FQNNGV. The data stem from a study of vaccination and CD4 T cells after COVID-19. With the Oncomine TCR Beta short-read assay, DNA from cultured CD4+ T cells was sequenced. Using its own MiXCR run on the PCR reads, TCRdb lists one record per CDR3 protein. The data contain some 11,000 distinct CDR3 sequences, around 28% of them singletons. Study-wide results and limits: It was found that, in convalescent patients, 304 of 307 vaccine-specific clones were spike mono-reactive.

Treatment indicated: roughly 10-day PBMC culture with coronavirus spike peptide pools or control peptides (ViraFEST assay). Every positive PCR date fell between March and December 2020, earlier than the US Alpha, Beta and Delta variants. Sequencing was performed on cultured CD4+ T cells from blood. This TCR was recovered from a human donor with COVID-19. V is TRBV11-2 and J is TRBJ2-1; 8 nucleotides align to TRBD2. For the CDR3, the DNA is TGTGCCAGCAGCTTAGAGGGGACTAGAGGTCTGGTTGGTGAGCAGTTCTTC. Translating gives CASSLEGTRGLVGEQFF.